This TCR beta chain was obtained from a study of CD8 T cells in Susac syndrome. RNA totalling roughly 0.45 to 1 ug underwent reverse transcription with random hexamers. Using its own MiXCR run on the immunoSEQ multiplex PCR reads, TCRdb lists one record per CDR3 protein. This table holds around 230,000 distinct CDR3 sequences, 90% to 97% found once. The germline CDR1 and CDR2 sequences are MNHEY and SMNVEV (reference sequence). The CDR3 is 13 residues long. Losses at the gene ends were 6 bases for V and 3 bases for J; bases not matched to a gene: 2. The authors sequenced TCR beta from blood CD8+ and CD4+ T cells.

The sample taken for sequencing was CD4+ T cells from PBMCs. The V call is TRBV27, the J call TRBJ2-1, with 7 nucleotides matching TRBD2. The clonotype comes from a human donor with Susac syndrome. CDR3 DNA sequence: TGTGCCAGCAGACCGGGAGGCTACAATGAGCAGTTCTTC. This translates into CASRPGGYNEQFF.